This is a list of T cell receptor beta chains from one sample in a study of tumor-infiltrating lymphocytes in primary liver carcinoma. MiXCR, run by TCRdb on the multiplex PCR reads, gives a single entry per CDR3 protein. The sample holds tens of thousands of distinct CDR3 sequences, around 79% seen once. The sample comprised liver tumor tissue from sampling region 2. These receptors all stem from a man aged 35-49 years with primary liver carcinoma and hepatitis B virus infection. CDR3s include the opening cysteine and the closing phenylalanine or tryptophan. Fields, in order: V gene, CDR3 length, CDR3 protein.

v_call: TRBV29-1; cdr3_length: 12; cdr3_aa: CSVESGPGELLF
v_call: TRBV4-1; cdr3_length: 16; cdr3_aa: CANSQASGRGESEQLF
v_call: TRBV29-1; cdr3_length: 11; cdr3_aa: CSFSTSYGQYF
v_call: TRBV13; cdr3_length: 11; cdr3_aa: CACSLGPGQYF
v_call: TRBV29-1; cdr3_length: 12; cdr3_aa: CSAVCGAFGYTF
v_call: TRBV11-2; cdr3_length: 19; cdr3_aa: CASSTTQGGQVHGLYEQYF
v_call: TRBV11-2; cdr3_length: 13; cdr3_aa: CASSIRSFNEQFF
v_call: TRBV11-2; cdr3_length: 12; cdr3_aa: CAGGEVYNERFF
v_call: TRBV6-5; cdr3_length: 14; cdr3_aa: CASSYRSTKEAQYF
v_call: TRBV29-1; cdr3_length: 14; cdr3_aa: CSVLRGTGNNEQLF
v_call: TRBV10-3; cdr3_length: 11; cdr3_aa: CGIGELSEQYF
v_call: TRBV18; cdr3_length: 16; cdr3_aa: CASSPPATGGGETQYF
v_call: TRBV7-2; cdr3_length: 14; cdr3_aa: CASSLGQATTEAFF
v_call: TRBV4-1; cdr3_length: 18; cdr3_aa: CANSQKSPGLAGADTLYF
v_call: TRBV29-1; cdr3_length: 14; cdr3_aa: CSVGLTSTNEKLFF
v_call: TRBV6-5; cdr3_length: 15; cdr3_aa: CVSSYAVDGTGEQFF
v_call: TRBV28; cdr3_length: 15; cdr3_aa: CASNSRLRSYNEHFF
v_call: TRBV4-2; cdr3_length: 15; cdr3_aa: CASSQDQGFSEELFF
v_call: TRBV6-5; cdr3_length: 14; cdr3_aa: CASSKQGDIGELFF
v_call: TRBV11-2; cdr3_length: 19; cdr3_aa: CASSTTQSGQVHGLYKQYF
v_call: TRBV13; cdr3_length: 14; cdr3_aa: CASSRDSSTGELFF
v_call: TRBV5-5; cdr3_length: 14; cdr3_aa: CTSSLGGTAYERYF
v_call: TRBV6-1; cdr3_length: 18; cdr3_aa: CASSESASRPYSTDTQYF
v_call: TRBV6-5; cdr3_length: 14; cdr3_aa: CASKPEGLAYQRYF
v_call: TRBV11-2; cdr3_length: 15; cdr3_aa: CTSHLGAANTGELFF